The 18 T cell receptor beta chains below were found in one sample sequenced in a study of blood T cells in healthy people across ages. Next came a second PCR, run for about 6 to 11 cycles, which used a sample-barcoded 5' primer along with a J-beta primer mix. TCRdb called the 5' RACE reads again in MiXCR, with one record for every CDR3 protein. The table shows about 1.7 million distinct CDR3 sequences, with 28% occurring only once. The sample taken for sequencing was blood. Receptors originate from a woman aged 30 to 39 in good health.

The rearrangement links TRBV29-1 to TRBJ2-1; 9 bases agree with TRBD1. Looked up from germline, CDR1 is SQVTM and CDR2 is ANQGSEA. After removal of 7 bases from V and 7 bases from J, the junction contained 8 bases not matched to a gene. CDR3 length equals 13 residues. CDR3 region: CSASGTGKNEQFF. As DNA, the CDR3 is TGCAGCGCCTCCGGGACAGGGAAAAATGAGCAGTTCTTC.

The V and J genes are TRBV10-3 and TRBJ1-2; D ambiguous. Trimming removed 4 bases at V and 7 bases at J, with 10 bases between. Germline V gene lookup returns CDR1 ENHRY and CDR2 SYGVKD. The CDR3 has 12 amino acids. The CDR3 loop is CAISGEWTGYTF. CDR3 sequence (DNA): TGTGCCATCAGTGGGGAATGGACTGGCTACACCTTC.

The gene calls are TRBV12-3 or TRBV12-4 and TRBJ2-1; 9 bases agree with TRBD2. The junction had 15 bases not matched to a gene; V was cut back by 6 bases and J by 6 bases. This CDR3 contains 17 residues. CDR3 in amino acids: CASSPSRSRGGINEQFF. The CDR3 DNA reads TGTGCCAGCAGCCCATCGCGCTCGCGGGGGGGTATCAATGAGCAGTTCTTC.

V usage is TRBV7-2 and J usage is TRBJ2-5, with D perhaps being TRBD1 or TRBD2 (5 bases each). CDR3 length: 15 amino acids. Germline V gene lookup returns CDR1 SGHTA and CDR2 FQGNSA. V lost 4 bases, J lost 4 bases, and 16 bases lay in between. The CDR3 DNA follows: TGTGCCAGCAGCTCGAATCCCGGGACGCCAGAGACCCAGTACTTC. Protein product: CASSSNPGTPETQYF.

CDR3 bases: TGTGCCAGCATGGAAATTTATGGCTACACCTTC. The encoded protein is CASMEIYGYTF. V is TRBV28 and J is TRBJ1-2; no definite D call. Germline loops: CDR1 MDHEN, CDR2 SYDVKM. This CDR3 comprises 11 residues. V was trimmed by 7 bases and J by 5 bases, leaving 8 bases between them.

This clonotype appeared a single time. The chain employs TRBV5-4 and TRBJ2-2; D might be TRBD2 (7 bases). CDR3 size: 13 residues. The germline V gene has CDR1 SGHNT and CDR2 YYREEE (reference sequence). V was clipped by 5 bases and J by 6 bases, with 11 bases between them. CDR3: CASRGGPAGELFF. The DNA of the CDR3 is TGTGCCAGCAGGGGGGGGCCGGCCGGGGAGCTGTTTTTT.

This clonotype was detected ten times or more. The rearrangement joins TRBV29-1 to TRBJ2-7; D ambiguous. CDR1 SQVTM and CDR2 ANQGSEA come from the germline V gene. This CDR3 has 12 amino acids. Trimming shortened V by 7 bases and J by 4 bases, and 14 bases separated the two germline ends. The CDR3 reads CSAKRTSYEQYF. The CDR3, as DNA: TGCAGCGCGAAAAGGACGTCGTACGAGCAGTACTTC.

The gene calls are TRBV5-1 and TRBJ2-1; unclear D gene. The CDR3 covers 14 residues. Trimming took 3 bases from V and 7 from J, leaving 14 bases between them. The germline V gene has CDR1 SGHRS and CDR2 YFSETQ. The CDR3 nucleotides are TGCGCCAGCAGCTCCCTGTCCCCTTGGAATGAGCAGTTCTTC. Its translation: CASSSLSPWNEQFF.

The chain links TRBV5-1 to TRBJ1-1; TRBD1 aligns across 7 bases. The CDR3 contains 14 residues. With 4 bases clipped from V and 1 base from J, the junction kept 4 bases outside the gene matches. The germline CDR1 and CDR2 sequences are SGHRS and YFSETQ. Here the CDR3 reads CASSEGARNTEAFF. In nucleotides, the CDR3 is TGCGCCAGCAGCGAGGGGGCGCGGAACACTGAAGCTTTCTTT. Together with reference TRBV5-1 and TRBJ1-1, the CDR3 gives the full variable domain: KAGVTQTPRYLIKTRGQQVTLSCSPISGHRSVSWYQQTPGQGLQFLFEYFSETQRNKGNFPGRFSGRQFSNSRSEMNVSTLELGDSALYLCASSEGARNTEAFFGQGTRLTVV.

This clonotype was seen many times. The CDR3 region is CASSGQGGTEAFF. The CDR3 coding sequence is TGTGCCAGCAGCGGACAGGGCGGCACTGAAGCTTTCTTT. The chain employs TRBV7-3 and TRBJ1-1, with TRBD1 matching over 8 bases. The V segment lost 5 bases and the J segment 4 bases; nucleotides outside the gene matches: 3. The germline gives CDR1 SGHTA, CDR2 FQGTGA. The CDR3 extends over 13 amino acids.

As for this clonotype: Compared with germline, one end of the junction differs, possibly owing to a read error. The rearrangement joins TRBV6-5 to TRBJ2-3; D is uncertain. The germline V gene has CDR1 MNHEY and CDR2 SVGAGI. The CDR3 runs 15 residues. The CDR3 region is CAGSPPWPSTDTQYF. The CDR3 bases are TGTGCCGGCAGCCCTCCTTGGCCTAGCACAGATACGCAGTATTTT.

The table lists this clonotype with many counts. The CDR3 DNA reads TGCAGTGCTTACAGACAGGGAGGGGAGACCCAGTACTTC. Amino acids: CSAYRQGGETQYF. The chain has TRBV20-1 and TRBJ2-5; the D gene could be TRBD1 or TRBD2 (7 bases each). The germline V gene encodes CDR1 DFQATT and CDR2 SNEGSKA (reference sequence). The CDR3 consists of 13 residues. The V and J ends lost 5 bases and 5 bases respectively, with 15 bases between them.

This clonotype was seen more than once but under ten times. The CDR3 region is CAIASTGVPNIQYF. As DNA, the CDR3 is TGTGCCATCGCCTCGACAGGGGTCCCAAACATTCAGTACTTC. The chain uses TRBV12-3 or TRBV12-4 and TRBJ2-4; 8 bases agree with TRBD1. The trim removed 10 bases at V and 6 bases at J, leaving 11 bases unmatched. The CDR3 has 14 residues.

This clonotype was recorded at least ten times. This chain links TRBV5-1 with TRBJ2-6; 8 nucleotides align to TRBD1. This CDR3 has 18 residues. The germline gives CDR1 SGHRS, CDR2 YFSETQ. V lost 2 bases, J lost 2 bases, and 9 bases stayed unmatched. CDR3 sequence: CASSFQGAYTTGANVLTF. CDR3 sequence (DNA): TGCGCCAGCAGCTTCCAGGGGGCATATACTACTGGGGCCAACGTCCTGACTTTC. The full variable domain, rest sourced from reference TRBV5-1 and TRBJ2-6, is KAGVTQTPRYLIKTRGQQVTLSCSPISGHRSVSWYQQTPGQGLQFLFEYFSETQRNKGNFPGRFSGRQFSNSRSEMNVSTLELGDSALYLCASSFQGAYTTGANVLTFGAGSRLTVL.

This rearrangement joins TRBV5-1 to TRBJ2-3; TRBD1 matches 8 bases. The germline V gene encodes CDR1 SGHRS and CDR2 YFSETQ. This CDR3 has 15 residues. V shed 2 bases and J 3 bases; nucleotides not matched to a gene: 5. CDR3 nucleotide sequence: TGCGCCAGCAGCTTTGCGTACAGGGGGACAGATACGCAGTATTTT. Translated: CASSFAYRGTDTQYF.

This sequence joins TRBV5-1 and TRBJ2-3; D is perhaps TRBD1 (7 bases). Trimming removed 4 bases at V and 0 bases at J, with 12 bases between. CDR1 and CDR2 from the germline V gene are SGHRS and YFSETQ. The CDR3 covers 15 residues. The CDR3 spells CASSQGGPSTDTQYF. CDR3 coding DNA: TGCGCCAGCAGCCAGGGGGGCCCTAGCACAGATACGCAGTATTTT.

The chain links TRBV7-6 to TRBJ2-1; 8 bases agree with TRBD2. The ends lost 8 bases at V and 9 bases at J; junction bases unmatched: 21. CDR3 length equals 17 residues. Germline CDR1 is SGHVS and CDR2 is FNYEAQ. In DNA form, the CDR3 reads TGTGCCAGCGATAACGGTCAGGCTAGCGGGTTAGCCAGTGAGCAGTTCTTC. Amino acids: CASDNGQASGLASEQFF.

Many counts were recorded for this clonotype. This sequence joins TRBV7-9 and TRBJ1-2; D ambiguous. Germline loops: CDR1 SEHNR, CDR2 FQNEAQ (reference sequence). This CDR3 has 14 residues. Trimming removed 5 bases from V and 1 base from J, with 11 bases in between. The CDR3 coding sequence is TGTGCCAGCAGCGGAGCCGCCATTAACTATGGCTACACCTTC. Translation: CASSGAAINYGYTF.